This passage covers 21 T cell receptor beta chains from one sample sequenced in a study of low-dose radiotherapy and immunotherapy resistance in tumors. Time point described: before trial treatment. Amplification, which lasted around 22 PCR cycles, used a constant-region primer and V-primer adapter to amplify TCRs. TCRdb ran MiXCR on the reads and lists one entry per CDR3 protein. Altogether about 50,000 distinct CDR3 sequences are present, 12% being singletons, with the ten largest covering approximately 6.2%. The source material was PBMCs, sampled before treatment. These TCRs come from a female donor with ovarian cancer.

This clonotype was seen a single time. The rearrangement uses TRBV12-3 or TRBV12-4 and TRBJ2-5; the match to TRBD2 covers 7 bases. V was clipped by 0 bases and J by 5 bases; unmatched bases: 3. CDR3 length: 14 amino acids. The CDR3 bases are TGTGCCAGCAGTTTAGCGGGAGGGTTGGAGACCCAGTACTTC. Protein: CASSLAGGLETQYF.

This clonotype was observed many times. The CDR3 coding sequence is TGCGCCAGCAGCCCAGAAATAGGGGGGGAAAAACTGTTTTTT. Residues: CASSPEIGGEKLFF. J is TRBJ1-4 and V is TRBV4-1; perhaps TRBD1 as D (6 bases). This CDR3 comprises 14 residues. Germline V lookup: CDR1 MGHRA, CDR2 YSYEKL. Trimming took off 4 bases at V and 8 bases at J, with 14 bases between the two ends.

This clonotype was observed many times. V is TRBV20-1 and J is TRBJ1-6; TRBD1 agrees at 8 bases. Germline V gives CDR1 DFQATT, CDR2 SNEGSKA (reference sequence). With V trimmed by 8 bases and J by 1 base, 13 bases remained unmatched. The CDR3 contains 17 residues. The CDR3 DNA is TGCAGTCCTACCCAGGGGGCGTTGGGATCCTATAATTCACCCCTCCACTTT. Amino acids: CSPTQGALGSYNSPLHF.

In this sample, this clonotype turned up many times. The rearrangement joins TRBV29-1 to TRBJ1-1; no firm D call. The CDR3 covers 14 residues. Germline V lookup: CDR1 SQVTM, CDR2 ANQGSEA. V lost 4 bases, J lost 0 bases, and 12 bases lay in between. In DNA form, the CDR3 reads TGCAGCGTTGCGGTTGTGGCCATGAACACTGAAGCTTTCTTT. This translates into CSVAVVAMNTEAFF.

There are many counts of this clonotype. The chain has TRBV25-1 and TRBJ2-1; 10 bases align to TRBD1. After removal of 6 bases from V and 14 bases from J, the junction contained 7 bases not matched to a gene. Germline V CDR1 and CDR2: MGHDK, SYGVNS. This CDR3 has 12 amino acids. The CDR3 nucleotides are TGTGCCAGCAGCTTGGGGACAGGGGATGAGTTCTTC. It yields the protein CASSLGTGDEFF.

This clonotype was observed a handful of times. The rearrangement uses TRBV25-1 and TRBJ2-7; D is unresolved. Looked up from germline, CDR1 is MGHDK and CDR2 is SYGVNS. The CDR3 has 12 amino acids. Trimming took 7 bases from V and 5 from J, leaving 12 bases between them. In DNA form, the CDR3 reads TGTGCCAGCATAGGGAACAGCCACGAGCAGTACTTC. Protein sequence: CASIGNSHEQYF.

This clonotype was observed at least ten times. The CDR3: CAIRRGMNNEQFF. CDR3 sequence (DNA): TGTGCCATTCGGCGGGGGATGAACAATGAGCAGTTCTTC. The chain uses TRBV10-3 and TRBJ2-1; TRBD2 aligns across 7 bases. J gave up 5 bases and V 9 bases, and 7 bases lay outside the gene matches. CDR3 size: 13 residues. The germline V gene has CDR1 ENHRY and CDR2 SYGVKD.

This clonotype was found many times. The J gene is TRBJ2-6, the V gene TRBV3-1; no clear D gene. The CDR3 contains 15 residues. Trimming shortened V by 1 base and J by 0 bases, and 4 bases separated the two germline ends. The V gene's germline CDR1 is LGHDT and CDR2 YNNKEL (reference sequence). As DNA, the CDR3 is TGTGCCAGCAGCCAAGGAGTCTCTGGGGCCAACGTCCTGACTTTC. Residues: CASSQGVSGANVLTF.

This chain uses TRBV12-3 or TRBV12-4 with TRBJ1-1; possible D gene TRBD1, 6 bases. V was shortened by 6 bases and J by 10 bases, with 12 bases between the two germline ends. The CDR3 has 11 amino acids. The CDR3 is CASSPDRLAFF. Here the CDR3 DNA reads TGTGCCAGCAGCCCAGACAGGTTAGCTTTCTTT.

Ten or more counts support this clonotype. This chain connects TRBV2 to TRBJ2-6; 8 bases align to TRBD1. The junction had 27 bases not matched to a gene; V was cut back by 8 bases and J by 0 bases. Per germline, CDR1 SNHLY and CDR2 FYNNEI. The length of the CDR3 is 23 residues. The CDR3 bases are TGTGCCAGCGGAAAGGACAGGGTGCTTTATGGCACGGGGACCGACTCTGGGGCCAACGTCCTGACTTTC. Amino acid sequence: CASGKDRVLYGTGTDSGANVLTF.

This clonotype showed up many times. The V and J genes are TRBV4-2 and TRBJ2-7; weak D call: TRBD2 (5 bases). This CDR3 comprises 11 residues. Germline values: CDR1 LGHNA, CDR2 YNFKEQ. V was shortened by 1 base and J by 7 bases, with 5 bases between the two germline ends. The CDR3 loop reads CASSQAGEQYF. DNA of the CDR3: TGTGCCAGCAGCCAAGCGGGGGAGCAGTACTTC.

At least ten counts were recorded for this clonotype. In DNA, the CDR3 is TGTGCCAGCAGTGAAGCTGGTAGCGGGGGGGCCATTGATACGCAGTATTTT. Its protein is CASSEAGSGGAIDTQYF. This sequence joins TRBV25-1 and TRBJ2-3; 11 nucleotides line up with TRBD2. The CDR3 consists of 17 residues. The germline gives CDR1 MGHDK, CDR2 SYGVNS. Trimming took 2 bases from V and 6 from J; bases not matched to a gene: 10.

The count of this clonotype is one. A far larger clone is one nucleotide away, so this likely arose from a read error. For the CDR3, the DNA is TGTGCCAGCAGTGAAGCGGGACAGGGGGTGGGAGAGCAGTACTTC. Translation gives CASSEAGQGVGEQYF. The V call is TRBV27, the J call TRBJ2-7; 11 bases map to TRBD1. Per the germline V gene, CDR1 is MNHEY and CDR2 is SMNVEV (reference sequence). This CDR3 comprises 15 residues. The V segment lost 5 bases and the J segment 7 bases; nucleotides outside the gene matches: 10.

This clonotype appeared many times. CDR3 region: CASGQQGYNEQFF. The CDR3 DNA is TGTGCTAGTGGTCAACAGGGGTACAATGAGCAGTTCTTC. This chain connects TRBV12-5 to TRBJ2-1, with 7 bases that match TRBD1. In germline, CDR1 is LGHNT, CDR2 FRNRAP. The CDR3 has 13 amino acids. After removal of 5 bases from V and 4 bases from J, the junction contained 2 bases not matched to a gene. The full variable domain, in which reference TRBV12-5 and TRBJ2-1 provide the parts outside the CDR3, is DARVTQTPRHKVTEMGQEVTMRCQPILGHNTVFWYRQTMMQGLELLAYFRNRAPLDDSGMPKDRFSAEMPDATLATLKIQPSEPRDSAVYFCASGQQGYNEQFFGPGTRLTVL.

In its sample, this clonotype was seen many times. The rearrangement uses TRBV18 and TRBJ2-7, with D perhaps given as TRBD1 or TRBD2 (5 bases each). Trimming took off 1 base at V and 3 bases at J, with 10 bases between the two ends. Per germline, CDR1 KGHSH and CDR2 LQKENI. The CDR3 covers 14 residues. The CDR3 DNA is TGTGCCAGCTCACCACAGGGGACCTACTACGAGCAGTACTTC. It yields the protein CASSPQGTYYEQYF.

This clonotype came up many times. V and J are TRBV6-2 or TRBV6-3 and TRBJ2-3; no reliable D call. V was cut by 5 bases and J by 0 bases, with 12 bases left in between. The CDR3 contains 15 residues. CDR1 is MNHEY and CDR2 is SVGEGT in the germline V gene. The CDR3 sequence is CASSGQSSSTDTQYF. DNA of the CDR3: TGTGCCAGCAGTGGGCAGTCCTCTAGCACAGATACGCAGTATTTT.

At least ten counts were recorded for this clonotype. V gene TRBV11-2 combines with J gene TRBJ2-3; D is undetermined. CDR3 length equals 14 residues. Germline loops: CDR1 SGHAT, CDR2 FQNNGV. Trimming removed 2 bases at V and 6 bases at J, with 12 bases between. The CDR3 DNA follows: TGTGCCAGCAGCTTATTCGGAGTTGAGGATACGCAGTATTTT. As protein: CASSLFGVEDTQYF. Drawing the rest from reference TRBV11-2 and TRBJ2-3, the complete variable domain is EAGVAQSPRYKIIEKRQSVAFWCNPISGHATLYWYQQILGQGPKLLIQFQNNGVVDDSQLPKDRFSAERLKGVDSTLKIQPAKLEDSAVYLCASSLFGVEDTQYFGPGTRLTVL.

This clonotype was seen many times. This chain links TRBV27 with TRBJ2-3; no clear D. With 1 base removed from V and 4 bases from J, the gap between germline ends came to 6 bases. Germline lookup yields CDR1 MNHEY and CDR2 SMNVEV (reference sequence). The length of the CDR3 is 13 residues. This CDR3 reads CASSLFSSDTQYF. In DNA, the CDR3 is TGTGCCAGCAGTTTATTCAGTTCAGATACGCAGTATTTT.

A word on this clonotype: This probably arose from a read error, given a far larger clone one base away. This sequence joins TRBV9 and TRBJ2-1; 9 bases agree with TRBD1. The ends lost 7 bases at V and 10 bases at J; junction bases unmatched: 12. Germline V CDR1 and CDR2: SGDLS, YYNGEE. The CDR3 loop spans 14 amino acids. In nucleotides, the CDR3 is TGTGCCAGCGCCAGGGGACAGGGATCCTACGAGCAGTTCTTC. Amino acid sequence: CASARGQGSYEQFF.

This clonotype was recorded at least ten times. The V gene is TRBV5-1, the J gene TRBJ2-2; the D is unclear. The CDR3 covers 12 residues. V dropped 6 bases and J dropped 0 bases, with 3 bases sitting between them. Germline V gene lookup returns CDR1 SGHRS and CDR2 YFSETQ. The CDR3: CASNTNTGELFF. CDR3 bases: TGCGCCAGCAACACGAACACCGGGGAGCTGTTTTTT.

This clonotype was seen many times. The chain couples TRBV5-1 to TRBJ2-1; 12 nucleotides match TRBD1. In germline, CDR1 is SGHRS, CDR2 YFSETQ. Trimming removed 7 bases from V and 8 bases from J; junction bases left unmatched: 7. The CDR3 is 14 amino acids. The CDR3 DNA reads TGCGCCAGCGCCGGGACAGGGGGCAAGTATGAGCAGTTCTTC. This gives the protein CASAGTGGKYEQFF.